Here is one T cell receptor (beta chain) with its context. Germline V gene data show CDR1 as ENHRY and CDR2 as SYGVKD. V shed 5 bases and J shed 3 bases, with 17 bases lying between them. The CDR3 runs 15 residues. The sample comes from a study of T cells in Graves' hyperthyroidism and ophthalmopathy. Amplification of TCR beta CDR3 regions was performed using RNA transcripts as template. RT-PCR in the first round (using the HTBI primer set) targeted the TCR CDR3. TCRdb passed the multiplex PCR reads through MiXCR, listing each CDR3 protein once. Among about 360,000 distinct CDR3 sequences listed, 13% were seen once.

The source material was blood. The receptor was derived from a woman between 18 and 30 years old with Graves' hyperthyroidism. The chain carries TRBV10-3 and TRBJ2-7; D perhaps matches TRBD1 (6 bases). The CDR3 region is CAISSGQRNLYEQYF. The CDR3 DNA sequence: TGTGCCATCAGTTCCGGACAGCGGAACCTCTACGAGCAGTACTTC.